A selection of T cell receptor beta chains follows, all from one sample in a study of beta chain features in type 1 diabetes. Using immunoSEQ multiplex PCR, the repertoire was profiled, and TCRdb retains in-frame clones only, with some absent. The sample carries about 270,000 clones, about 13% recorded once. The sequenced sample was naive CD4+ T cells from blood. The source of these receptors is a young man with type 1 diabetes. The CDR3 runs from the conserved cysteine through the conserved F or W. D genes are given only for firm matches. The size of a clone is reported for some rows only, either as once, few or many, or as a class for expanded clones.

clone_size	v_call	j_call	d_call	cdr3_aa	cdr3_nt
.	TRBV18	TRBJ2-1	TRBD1	CASSPPGQIYNEQFF	TGTGCCAGCTCACCTCCGGGACAGATTTACAATGAGCAGTTCTTC
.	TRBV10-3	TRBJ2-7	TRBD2	CAISESRLLAGGYEQYF	TGTGCCATCAGTGAGTCCCGACTGCTAGCGGGAGGGTACGAGCAGTACTTC
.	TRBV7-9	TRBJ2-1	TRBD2	CASSPLYGLAEVDEQFF	TGTGCCAGCAGCCCCCTCTACGGGCTAGCGGAGGTCGATGAGCAGTTCTTC
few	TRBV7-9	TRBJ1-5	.	CASSYGFGQPQHF	TGTGCCAGCAGCTATGGGTTCGGGCAGCCCCAGCATTTT
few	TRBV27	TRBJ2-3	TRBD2	CASSFLGLAGVQYF	TGTGCCAGCAGTTTCCTCGGACTAGCGGGAGTGCAGTATTTT
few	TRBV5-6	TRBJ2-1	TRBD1	CASIQRDRDLNEQFF	TGTGCCAGCATCCAGAGGGACAGGGACCTCAATGAGCAGTTCTTC
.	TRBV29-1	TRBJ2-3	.	CSGNDSGYTQYF	TGCAGCGGCAACGATAGCGGCTATACGCAGTATTTT
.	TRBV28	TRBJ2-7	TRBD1	CASSFGTGGWEQYF	TGTGCCAGCAGTTTCGGGACAGGGGGCTGGGAGCAGTACTTC
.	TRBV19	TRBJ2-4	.	CASSNRESQNIQYF	TGTGCCAGTAGTAACAGGGAATCCCAAAACATTCAGTACTTC
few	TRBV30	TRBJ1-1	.	CAWKMRDRPLDTEAFF	TGTGCCTGGAAGATGAGGGATCGGCCCCTAGACACTGAAGCTTTCTTT
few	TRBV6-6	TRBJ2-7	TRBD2	CASKTSGRAYEQYF	TGTGCCAGTAAGACTAGCGGGAGGGCCTACGAGCAGTACTTC
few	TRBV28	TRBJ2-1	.	CASSPARAGLYNEQFF	TGTGCCAGCAGTCCCGCGCGGGCGGGACTGTACAATGAGCAGTTCTTC
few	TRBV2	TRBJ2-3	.	CASTPRSRGTDTQYF	TGTGCCAGCACTCCTAGGTCAAGAGGTACAGATACGCAGTATTTT
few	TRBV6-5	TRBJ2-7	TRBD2	CASSYLSGSAYEQYF	TGTGCCAGCAGTTACCTAAGCGGGAGTGCATACGAGCAGTACTTC
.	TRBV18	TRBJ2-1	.	CASSPAQGGYNEQFF	TGTGCCAGCTCACCCGCCCAGGGAGGATACAATGAGCAGTTCTTC
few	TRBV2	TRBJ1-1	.	CASRRVSAEAFF	TGTGCCAGCAGGAGGGTTTCGGCTGAAGCTTTCTTT
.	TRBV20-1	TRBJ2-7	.	CSARGLREQYF	TGCAGTGCTAGGGGCTTACGCGAGCAGTACTTC
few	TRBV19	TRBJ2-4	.	CASSSPGSAKNIQYF	TGTGCCAGTAGTTCCCCAGGGTCTGCCAAAAACATTCAGTACTTC
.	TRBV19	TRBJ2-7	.	CASKTRDTGQGEQYF	TGTGCCAGTAAGACTCGGGACACCGGGCAGGGCGAGCAGTACTTC
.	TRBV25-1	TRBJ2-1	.	CASSVPSPGNNEQFF	TGTGCCAGCAGTGTTCCTTCCCCGGGAAACAATGAGCAGTTCTTC
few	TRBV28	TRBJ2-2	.	CASSFAAGELFF	TGTGCCAGCAGTTTTGCGGCCGGGGAGCTGTTTTTT
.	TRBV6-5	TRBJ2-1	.	CASSTDTYNEQFF	TGTGCCAGCAGTACGGACACTTACAATGAGCAGTTCTTC
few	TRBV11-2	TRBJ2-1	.	CASSPFGDSYNEQFF	TGTGCCAGCAGCCCCTTCGGGGACTCATACAATGAGCAGTTCTTC
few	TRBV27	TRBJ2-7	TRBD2	CASSFYLSGLAYEQYF	TGTGCCAGCAGTTTCTACCTTAGCGGGCTTGCCTACGAGCAGTACTTC
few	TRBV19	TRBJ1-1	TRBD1	CASSPDRGNTEAFF	TGTGCCAGTAGCCCCGACAGGGGTAACACTGAAGCTTTCTTT
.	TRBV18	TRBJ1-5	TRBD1	CASSLGTGGVGNQPQHF	TGTGCCAGCTCACTCGGGACAGGGGGCGTTGGAAATCAGCCCCAGCATTTT
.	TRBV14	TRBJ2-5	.	CASSQSRETQYF	TGTGCCAGCAGCCAATCTCGAGAGACCCAGTACTTC
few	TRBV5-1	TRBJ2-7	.	CASSPYESSYEQYF	TGCGCCAGCAGCCCATATGAGAGCTCCTACGAGCAGTACTTC
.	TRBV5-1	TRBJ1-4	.	CASSATNGQRNEKLFF	TGCGCCAGCAGCGCTACGAACGGACAGCGTAATGAAAAACTGTTTTTT
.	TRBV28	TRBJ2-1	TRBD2	CASSLTSGTLEQFF	TGTGCCAGCAGTTTAACTAGCGGGACGCTTGAGCAGTTCTTC
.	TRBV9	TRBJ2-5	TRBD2	CASSPSPGGVETQYF	TGTGCCAGCAGCCCTTCACCGGGAGGGGTCGAGACCCAGTACTTC
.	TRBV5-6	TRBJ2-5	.	CASSLLETQYF	TGTGCCAGCAGCTTACTGGAGACCCAGTACTTC
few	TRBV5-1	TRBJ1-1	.	CASSLSPFIGDTEAFF	TGCGCCAGCAGCTTGAGTCCCTTCATCGGGGACACTGAAGCTTTCTTT
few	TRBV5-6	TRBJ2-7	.	CASSLELAEQYF	TGTGCCAGCAGCTTGGAGTTAGCCGAGCAGTACTTC
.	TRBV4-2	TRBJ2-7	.	CASSQEMGALEQYF	TGTGCCAGCAGCCAAGAGATGGGGGCTCTCGAGCAGTACTTC
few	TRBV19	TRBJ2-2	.	CASRIGGTRGGELFF	TGTGCCAGTAGGATAGGAGGAACGAGAGGCGGGGAGCTGTTTTTT
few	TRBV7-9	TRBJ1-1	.	CASSLVLGSRDTEAFF	TGTGCCAGCAGCTTAGTGTTGGGGAGTAGGGACACTGAAGCTTTCTTT
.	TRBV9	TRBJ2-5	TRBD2	CASSGSSGSLTQYF	TGTGCCAGCAGCGGGTCTAGCGGGAGCTTAACCCAGTACTTC
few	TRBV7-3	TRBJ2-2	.	CASSLKGDTGELFF	TGTGCCAGCAGCTTAAAAGGAGACACCGGGGAGCTGTTTTTT
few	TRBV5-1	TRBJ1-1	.	CASSAETGRAEAFF	TGCGCCAGCAGCGCGGAGACAGGCCGCGCTGAAGCTTTCTTT
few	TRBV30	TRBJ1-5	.	CAWSQRGPQPQHF	TGTGCCTGGAGTCAAAGAGGCCCTCAGCCCCAGCATTTT
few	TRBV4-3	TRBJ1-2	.	CASSQSQGYGYTF	TGCGCCAGCAGCCAATCTCAGGGCTATGGCTACACCTTC
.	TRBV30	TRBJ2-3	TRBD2	CAWSEGVAGDSTDTQYF	TGTGCCTGGAGTGAGGGGGTAGCGGGAGACAGCACAGATACGCAGTATTTT
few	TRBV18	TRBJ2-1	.	CASSPQGNEQFF	TGTGCCAGCTCACCACAGGGGAATGAGCAGTTCTTC
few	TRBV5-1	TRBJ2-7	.	CASSSLREDEQYF	TGCGCCAGCAGCTCCCTTCGAGAGGACGAGCAGTACTTC
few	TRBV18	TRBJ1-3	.	CASSPPGGGLSGNTIYF	TGTGCCAGCTCACCCCCGGGAGGAGGTCTCTCTGGAAACACCATATATTTT
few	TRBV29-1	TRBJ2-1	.	CSVRRASVEQFF	TGCAGCGTCCGGAGGGCCTCGGTTGAGCAGTTCTTC
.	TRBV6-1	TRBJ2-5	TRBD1	CASIWGQNQETQYF	TGTGCCAGCATTTGGGGACAGAACCAAGAGACCCAGTACTTC
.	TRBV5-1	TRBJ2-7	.	CASSGGLRLHEQYF	TGCGCCAGCAGCGGGGGACTTCGCCTCCACGAGCAGTACTTC
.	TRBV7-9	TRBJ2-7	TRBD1	CASSLRGQDSYEQYF	TGTGCCAGCAGCCTGAGGGGACAGGACTCCTACGAGCAGTACTTC
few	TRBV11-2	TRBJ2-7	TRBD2	CASSLGLAASYEQYF	TGTGCCAGCAGCTTAGGACTAGCGGCCTCCTACGAGCAGTACTTC
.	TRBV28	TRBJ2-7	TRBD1	CASSLKRGLIEQYF	TGTGCCAGCAGTTTGAAGAGGGGGCTTATCGAGCAGTACTTC
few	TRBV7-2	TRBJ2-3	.	CASSSWGISTDTQYF	TGTGCCAGCAGCTCCTGGGGCATCTCCACAGATACGCAGTATTTT
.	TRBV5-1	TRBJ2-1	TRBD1	CASRSQGASDNEQFF	TGCGCCAGCAGGTCACAGGGGGCCAGTGACAATGAGCAGTTCTTC